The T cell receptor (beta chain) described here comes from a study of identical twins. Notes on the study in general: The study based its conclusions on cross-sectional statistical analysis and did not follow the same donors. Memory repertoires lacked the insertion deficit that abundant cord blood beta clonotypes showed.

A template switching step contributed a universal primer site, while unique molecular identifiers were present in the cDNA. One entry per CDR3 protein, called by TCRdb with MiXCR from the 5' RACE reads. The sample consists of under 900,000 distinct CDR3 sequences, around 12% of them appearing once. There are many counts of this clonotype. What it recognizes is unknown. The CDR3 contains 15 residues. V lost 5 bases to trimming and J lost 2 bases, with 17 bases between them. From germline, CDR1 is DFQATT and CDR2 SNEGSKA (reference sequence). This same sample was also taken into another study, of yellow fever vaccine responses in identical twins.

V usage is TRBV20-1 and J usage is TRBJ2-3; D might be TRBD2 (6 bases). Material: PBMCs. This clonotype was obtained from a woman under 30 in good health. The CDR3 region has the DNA TGCAGTGCTGTAAACCGGGACTCCATCACAGATACGCAGTATTTT. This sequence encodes CSAVNRDSITDTQYF.